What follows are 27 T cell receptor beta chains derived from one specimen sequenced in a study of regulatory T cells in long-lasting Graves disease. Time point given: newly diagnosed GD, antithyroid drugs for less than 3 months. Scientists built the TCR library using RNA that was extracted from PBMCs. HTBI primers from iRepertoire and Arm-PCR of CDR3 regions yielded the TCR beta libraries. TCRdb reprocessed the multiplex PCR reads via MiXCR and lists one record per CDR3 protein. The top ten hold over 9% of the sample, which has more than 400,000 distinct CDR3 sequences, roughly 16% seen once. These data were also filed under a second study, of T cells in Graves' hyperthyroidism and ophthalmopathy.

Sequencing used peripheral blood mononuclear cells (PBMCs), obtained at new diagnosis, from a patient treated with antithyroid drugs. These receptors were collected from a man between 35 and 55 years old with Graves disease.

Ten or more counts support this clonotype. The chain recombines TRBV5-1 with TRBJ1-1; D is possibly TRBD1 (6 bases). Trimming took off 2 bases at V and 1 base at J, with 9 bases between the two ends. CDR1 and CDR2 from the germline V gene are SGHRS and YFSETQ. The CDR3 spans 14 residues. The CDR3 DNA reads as TGCGCCAGCAGCTTTGGCAGGGGGAACACTGAAGCTTTCTTT. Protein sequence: CASSFGRGNTEAFF.

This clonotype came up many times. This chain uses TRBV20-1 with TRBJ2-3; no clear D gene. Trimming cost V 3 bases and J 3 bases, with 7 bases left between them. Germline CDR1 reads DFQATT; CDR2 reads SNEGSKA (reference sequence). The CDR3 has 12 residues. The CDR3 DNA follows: TGCAGTGCTAGTTCGCGTACAGATACGCAGTATTTT. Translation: CSASSRTDTQYF.

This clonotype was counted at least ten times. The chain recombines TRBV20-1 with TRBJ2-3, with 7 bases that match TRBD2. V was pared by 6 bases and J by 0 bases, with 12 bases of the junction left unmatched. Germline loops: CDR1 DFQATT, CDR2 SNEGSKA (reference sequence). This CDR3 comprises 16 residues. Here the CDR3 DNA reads TGCAGTGCAGACGCTTACGGAGCGGGAAGCACAGATACGCAGTATTTT. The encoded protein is CSADAYGAGSTDTQYF.

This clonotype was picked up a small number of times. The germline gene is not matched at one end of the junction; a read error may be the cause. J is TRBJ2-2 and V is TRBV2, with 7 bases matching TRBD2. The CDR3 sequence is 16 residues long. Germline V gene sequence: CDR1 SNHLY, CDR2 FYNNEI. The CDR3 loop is CASRGGAGRHTGEPFF. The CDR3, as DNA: TGTGCCAGCAGGGGAGGGGCAGGGCGGCACACCGGGGAGCCGTTTTTT.

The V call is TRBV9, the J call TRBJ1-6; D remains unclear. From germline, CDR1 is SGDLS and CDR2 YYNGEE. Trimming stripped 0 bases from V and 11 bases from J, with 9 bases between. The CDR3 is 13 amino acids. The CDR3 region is CASSVGREAPLHF. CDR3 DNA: TGTGCCAGCAGCGTAGGAAGGGAGGCACCCCTCCACTTT.

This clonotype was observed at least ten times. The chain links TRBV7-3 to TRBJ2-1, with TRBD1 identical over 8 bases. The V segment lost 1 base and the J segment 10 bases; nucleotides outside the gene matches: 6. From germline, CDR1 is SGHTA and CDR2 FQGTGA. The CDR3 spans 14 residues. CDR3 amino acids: CASSLSSGGREQFF. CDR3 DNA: TGTGCCAGCAGCTTAAGTTCAGGGGGCAGGGAGCAGTTCTTC.

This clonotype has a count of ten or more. CDR3 protein: CASSQSGTAGWETQYF. CDR3 nucleotide sequence: TGTGCCAGCAGCCAAAGCGGGACAGCAGGGTGGGAGACCCAGTACTTC. V usage is TRBV7-8 and J usage is TRBJ2-5, with D possibly being TRBD1 or TRBD2 (7 bases each). Germline V gene sequence: CDR1 SGHVS, CDR2 FQNEAQ. The CDR3 runs 16 residues. Trimming took off 5 bases at V and 5 bases at J, with 21 bases between the two ends.

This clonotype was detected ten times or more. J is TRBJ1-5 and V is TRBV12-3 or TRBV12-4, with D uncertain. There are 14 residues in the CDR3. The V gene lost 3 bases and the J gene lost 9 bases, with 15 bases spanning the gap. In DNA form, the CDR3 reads TGTGCCAGCAGTTTCCGGGCCTCGCTATGGCCCCAGCATTTT. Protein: CASSFRASLWPQHF.

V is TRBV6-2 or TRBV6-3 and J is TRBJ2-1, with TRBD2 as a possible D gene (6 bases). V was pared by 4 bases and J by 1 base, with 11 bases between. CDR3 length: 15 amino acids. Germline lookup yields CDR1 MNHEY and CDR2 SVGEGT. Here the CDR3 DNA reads TGTGCCAGCAGTTGGCGGGGCCCTTCCTACAATGAGCAGTTCTTC. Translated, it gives CASSWRGPSYNEQFF.

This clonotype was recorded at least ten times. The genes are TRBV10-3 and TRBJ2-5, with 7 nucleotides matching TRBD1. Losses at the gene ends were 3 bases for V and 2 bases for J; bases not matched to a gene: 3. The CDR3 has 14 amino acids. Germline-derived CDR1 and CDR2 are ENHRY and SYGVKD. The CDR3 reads CAISDGTVQETQYF. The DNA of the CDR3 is TGTGCCATCAGTGACGGGACAGTACAAGAGACCCAGTACTTC.

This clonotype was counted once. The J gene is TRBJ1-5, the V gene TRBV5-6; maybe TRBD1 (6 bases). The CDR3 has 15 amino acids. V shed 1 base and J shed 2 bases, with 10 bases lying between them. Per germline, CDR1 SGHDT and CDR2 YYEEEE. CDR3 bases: TGTGCCAGCAGCTTGTGGTACAGGGGCAATCAGCCCCAGCATTTT. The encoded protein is CASSLWYRGNQPQHF.

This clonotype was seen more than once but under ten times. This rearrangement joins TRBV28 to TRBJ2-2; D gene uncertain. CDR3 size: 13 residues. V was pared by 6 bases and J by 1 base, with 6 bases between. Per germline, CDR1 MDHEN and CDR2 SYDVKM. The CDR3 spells CASRNRNTGELFF. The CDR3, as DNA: TGTGCCAGCAGGAACAGGAACACCGGGGAGCTGTTTTTT.

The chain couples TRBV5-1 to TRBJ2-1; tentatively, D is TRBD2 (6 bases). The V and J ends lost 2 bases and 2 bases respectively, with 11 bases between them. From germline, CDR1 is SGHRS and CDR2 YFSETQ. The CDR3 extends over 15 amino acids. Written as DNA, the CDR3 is TGCGCCAGCAGCTTTTCAGCGGGCGCCTACAATGAGCAGTTCTTC. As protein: CASSFSAGAYNEQFF.

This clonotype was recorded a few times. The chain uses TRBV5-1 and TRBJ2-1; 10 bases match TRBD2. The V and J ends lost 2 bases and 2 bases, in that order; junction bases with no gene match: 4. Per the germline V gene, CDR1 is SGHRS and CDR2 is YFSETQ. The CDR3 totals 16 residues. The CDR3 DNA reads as TGCGCCAGCAGCTTCCTGAGCGGGAGGGCCTACAATGAGCAGTTCTTC. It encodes CASSFLSGRAYNEQFF.

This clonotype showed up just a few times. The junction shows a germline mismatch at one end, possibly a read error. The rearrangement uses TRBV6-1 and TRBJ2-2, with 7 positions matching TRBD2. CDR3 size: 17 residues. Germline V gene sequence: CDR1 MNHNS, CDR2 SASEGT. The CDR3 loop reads CASSEAWASGKTEELFF. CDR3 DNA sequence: TGTGCCAGCAGTGAAGCGTGGGCTAGCGGAAAGACCGAGGAGCTGTTTTTT.

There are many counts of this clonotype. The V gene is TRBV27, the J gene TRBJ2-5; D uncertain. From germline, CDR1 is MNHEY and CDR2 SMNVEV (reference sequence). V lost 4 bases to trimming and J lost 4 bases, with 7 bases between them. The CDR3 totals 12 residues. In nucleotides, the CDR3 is TGTGCCAGCAGTTCCCTTAGAGAGACCCAGTACTTC. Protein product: CASSSLRETQYF.

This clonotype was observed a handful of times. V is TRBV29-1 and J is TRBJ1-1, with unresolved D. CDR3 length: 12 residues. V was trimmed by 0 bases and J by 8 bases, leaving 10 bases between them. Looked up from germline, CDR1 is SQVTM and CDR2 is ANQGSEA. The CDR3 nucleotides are TGCAGCGTTGAAGATGTCCAGGCGGAAGCTTTCTTT. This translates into CSVEDVQAEAFF.

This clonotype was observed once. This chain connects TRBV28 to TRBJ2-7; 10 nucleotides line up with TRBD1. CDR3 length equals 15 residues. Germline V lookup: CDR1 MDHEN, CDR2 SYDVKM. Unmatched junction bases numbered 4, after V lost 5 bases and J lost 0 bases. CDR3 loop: CASSRQGANSYEQYF. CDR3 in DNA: TGTGCCAGCAGTCGACAGGGGGCTAACTCCTACGAGCAGTACTTC.

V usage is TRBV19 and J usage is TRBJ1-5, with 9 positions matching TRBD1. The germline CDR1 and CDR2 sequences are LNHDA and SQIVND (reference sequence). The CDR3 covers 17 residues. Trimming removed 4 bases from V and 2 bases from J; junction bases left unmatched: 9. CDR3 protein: CASSTGQGGGGNQPQHF. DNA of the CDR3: TGTGCCAGTAGTACGGGACAGGGAGGGGGAGGCAATCAGCCCCAGCATTTT.

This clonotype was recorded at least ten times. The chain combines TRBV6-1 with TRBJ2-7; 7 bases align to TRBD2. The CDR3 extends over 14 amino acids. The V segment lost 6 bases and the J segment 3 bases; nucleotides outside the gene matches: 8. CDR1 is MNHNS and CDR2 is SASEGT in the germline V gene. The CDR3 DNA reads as TGTGCCAGCAGCGGGAGGAAGGGAAACTACGAGCAGTACTTC. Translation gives CASSGRKGNYEQYF.

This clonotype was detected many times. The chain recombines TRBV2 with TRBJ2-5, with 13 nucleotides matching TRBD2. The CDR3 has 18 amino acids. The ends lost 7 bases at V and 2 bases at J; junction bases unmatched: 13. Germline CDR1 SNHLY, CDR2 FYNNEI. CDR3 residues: CASNSGTSGKGDQETQYF. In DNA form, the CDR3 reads TGTGCCAGCAATTCCGGGACTAGCGGGAAGGGCGATCAAGAGACCCAGTACTTC.

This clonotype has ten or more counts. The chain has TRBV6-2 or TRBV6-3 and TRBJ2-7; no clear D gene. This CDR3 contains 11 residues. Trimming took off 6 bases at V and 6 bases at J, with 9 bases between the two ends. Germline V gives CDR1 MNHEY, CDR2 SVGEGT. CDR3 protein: CASSSSGEQYF. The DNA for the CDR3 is TGTGCCAGCAGCTCCTCGGGCGAGCAGTACTTC.

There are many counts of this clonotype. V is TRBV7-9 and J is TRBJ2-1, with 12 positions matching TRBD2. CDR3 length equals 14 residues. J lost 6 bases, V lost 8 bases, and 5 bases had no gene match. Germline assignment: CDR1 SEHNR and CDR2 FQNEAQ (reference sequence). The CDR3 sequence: CASGRLAGANEQFF. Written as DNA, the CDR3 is TGTGCCAGCGGTAGACTAGCGGGAGCCAATGAGCAGTTCTTC.

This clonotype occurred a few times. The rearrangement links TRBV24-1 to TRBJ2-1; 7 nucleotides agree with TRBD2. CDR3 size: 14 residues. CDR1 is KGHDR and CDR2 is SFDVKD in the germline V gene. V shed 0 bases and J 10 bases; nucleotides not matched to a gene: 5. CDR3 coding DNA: TGTGCCACCAGTGATTTGGGGCGGGAGAAAGAGCAGTTCTTC. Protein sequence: CATSDLGREKEQFF.

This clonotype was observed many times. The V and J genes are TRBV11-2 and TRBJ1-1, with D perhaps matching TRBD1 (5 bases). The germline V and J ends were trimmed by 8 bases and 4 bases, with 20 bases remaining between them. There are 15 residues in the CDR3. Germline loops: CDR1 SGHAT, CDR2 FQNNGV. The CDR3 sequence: CASRGEVGGFTEAFF. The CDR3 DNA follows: TGTGCCAGCCGAGGGGAGGTCGGGGGGTTCACTGAAGCTTTCTTT.

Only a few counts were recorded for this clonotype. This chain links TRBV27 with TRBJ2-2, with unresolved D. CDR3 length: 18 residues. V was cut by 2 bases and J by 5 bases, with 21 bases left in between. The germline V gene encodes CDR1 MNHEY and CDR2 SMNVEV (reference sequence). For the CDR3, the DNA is TGTGCCAGCAGTTTACCCCTGCCGGGTTTTATTTCTACCGGGGAGCTGTTTTTT. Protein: CASSLPLPGFISTGELFF.

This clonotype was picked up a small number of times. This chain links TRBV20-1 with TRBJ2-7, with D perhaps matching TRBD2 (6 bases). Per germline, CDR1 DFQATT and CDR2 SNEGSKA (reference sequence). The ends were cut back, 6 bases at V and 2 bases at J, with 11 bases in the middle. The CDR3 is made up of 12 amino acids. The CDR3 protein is CSALSGPYEQYF. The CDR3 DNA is TGCAGTGCCCTTAGCGGCCCCTACGAGCAGTACTTC.